This T cell receptor beta chain was captured in a study of T cell repertoires in cytomegalovirus infection. For the study at large: Both a matching HLA type and CMV infection were indicated by public TCR beta signatures.

Concerning this clonotype itself: Its specificity is unknown.

Study-level points and caveats: Carriers of CMV plus the relevant HLA were identified by cumulative public TCR beta family frequency. It was HLA-C-restricted CMV-specific TCR beta clonotypes that dominated the response ex vivo.

V lost 6 bases to trimming and J lost 5 bases, with 19 bases between them. The CDR3 length is 15 residues. CDR1 and CDR2 from the germline V gene are MDHEN and SYDVKM. Each CDR3 protein gets one entry after TCRdb re-called the reads with MiXCR. Here the sample spans a few hundred thousand distinct CDR3 sequences, approximately 17% being singletons. This clonotype originated in a human donor in good health (CMV status not recorded). Some clones in this sample may be carry-over from other donors' samples. Sequenced material: CD8+ T cells from PBMCs. The chain carries TRBV28 and TRBJ1-1; a weak D match, TRBD1 (6 bases). This CDR3 is CASSLPGEIGTEAFF. The CDR3 bases are TGTGCCAGCAGCCTTCCAGGGGAAATAGGGACTGAAGCTTTCTTT.